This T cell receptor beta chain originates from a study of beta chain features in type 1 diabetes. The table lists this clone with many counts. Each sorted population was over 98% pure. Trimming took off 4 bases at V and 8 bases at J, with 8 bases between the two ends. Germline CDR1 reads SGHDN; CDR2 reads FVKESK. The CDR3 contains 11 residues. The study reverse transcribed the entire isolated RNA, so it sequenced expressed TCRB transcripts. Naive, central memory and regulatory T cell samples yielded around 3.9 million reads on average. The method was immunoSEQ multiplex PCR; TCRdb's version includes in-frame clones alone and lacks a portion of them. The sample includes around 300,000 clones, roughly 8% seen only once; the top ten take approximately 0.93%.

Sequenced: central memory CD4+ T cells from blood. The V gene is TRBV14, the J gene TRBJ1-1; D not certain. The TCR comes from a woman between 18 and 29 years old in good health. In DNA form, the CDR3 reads TGTGCCAGCAGCCCCCTTGGAGAAGCTTTCTTT. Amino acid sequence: CASSPLGEAFF.